The 23 T cell receptor beta chains in this list originate from one sample, sequenced in a study of T cells after yellow fever vaccination. TCRdb re-analysed the 5' RACE reads in MiXCR, keeping a single row per CDR3 protein. This sample has 250,000 or so distinct CDR3 sequences, with less than 9% found just once. Sequences were derived from CD4+ T cells sorted from PBMCs, sampled 15 days after the yellow fever booster vaccination. The receptors stem from a man under 40 who received the YFV17D yellow fever vaccine.

DNA for the CDR3: TGCAGTGCTAGTAACACAGGGGCAAGTGAAAAACTGTTTTTT. This encodes CSASNTGASEKLFF. V gene TRBV20-1 combines with J gene TRBJ1-4; 7 bases agree with TRBD1. The CDR3 totals 14 residues. CDR1 is DFQATT, CDR2 SNEGSKA, per germline (reference sequence). Trimming took 3 bases from V and 7 from J; bases not matched to a gene: 8.

This clonotype was detected a few times. The rearrangement links TRBV5-6 to TRBJ2-5; perhaps D is TRBD1 or TRBD2 (5 bases each). This CDR3 contains 14 residues. V shed 3 bases and J shed 5 bases, with 14 bases lying between them. The germline CDR1 and CDR2 sequences are SGHDT and YYEEEE. CDR3 amino acids: CASSSPGRQETQYF. The DNA of the CDR3 is TGTGCCAGCAGCTCTCCGGGACGGCAGGAGACCCAGTACTTC.

V usage is TRBV20-1 and J usage is TRBJ1-2; D possibly corresponds to TRBD1 (5 bases). CDR1 and CDR2 (germline): DFQATT, SNEGSKA (reference sequence). V was clipped by 2 bases and J by 4 bases, with 11 bases between them. The CDR3 covers 13 residues. CDR3 coding DNA: TGCAGTGCTAGATGGGGGGGGGGCTATGGCTACACCTTC. Its protein product is CSARWGGGYGYTF.

Regarding this clonotype: This clone may be a read error of a much larger clone one base away. Here the CDR3 omits its conserved ending phenylalanine or tryptophan, so a read error is the likely source. V and J are TRBV3-1 and TRBJ2-3; 11 bases map to TRBD2. Germline V gene sequence: CDR1 LGHDT, CDR2 YNNKEL (reference sequence). The CDR3 extends over 14 amino acids. J was trimmed by 5 bases and V by 5 bases; bases with no gene match: 3. CDR3 protein: CASSFGLAGDTQYL. The CDR3 bases are TGTGCCAGCAGCTTTGGACTAGCGGGAGATACGCAGTATCTT.

V is TRBV28 and J is TRBJ1-1; the D gene is possibly TRBD1 (5 bases). The germline gives CDR1 MDHEN, CDR2 SYDVKM. CDR3 length equals 14 residues. Trimming removed 6 bases from V and 1 base from J, with 12 bases in between. The CDR3 DNA follows: TGTGCCAGCAGACCGGGACGGGCGAACACTGAAGCTTTCTTT. Translating it yields CASRPGRANTEAFF. Together with reference TRBV28 and TRBJ1-1, the CDR3 gives the full variable domain: DVKVTQSSRYLVKRTGEKVFLECVQDMDHENMFWYRQDPGLGLRLIYFSYDVKMKEKGDIPEGYSVSREKKERFSLILESASTNQTSMYLCASRPGRANTEAFFGQGTRLTVV.

This rearrangement joins TRBV7-6 to TRBJ2-2, with 7 bases aligning to TRBD1. Germline loops: CDR1 SGHVS, CDR2 FNYEAQ. The CDR3 covers 18 residues. J gave up 2 bases and V 0 bases, and 9 bases lay outside the gene matches. CDR3 DNA sequence: TGTGCCAGCAGCTTAGCGCAAGGGGGCAGATTCAACACCGGGGAGCTGTTTTTT. Encoded protein: CASSLAQGGRFNTGELFF.

In its sample, this clonotype was seen a few times. V gene TRBV3-1 combines with J gene TRBJ2-1; 7 nucleotides agree with TRBD2. The CDR3 is 13 residues long. The V and J ends lost 1 base and 15 bases, in that order; junction bases with no gene match: 9. Germline V gene sequence: CDR1 LGHDT, CDR2 YNNKEL (reference sequence). This CDR3 is CASSQGAGVPPFF. Written as DNA, the CDR3 is TGTGCCAGCAGCCAAGGTGCGGGGGTCCCCCCGTTCTTC.

This clonotype was seen ten or more times. The rearrangement links TRBV4-3 to TRBJ2-1; D ambiguous. This CDR3 has 14 residues. V was pared by 3 bases and J by 2 bases, with 8 bases between. Germline V gene sequence: CDR1 LGHNA, CDR2 YSLEER. The CDR3 protein is CASSHRYPYNEQFF. The CDR3 DNA follows: TGCGCCAGCAGCCATCGTTACCCCTACAATGAGCAGTTCTTC.

This clonotype has more than one count but fewer than ten. The V gene is TRBV12-3 or TRBV12-4, the J gene TRBJ2-2; D perhaps matches TRBD1 (5 bases). This CDR3 has 16 residues. Trimming pared 3 bases from V and 9 bases from J, leaving 20 bases between. The CDR3 protein is CASSFSREVRGRELFF. CDR3 coding DNA: TGTGCCAGCAGTTTCAGTAGGGAAGTAAGGGGTCGGGAGCTGTTTTTT.

This clonotype was counted many times. V and J are TRBV5-1 and TRBJ1-1; the match to TRBD1 covers 7 bases. Germline loops: CDR1 SGHRS, CDR2 YFSETQ. V lost 0 bases and J lost 4; bases outside the gene matches: 9. The CDR3 extends over 16 amino acids. The CDR3 DNA reads TGCGCCAGCAGCTTGGCTCAAGTAGGGGGCATCACTGAAGCTTTCTTT. Translation gives CASSLAQVGGITEAFF.

This clonotype was found many times. The chain uses TRBV15 and TRBJ2-7; D ambiguous. Looked up from germline, CDR1 is LNHNV and CDR2 is YYDKDF (reference sequence). V lost 3 bases to trimming and J lost 8 bases, with 11 bases between them. The CDR3 length is 12 residues. The chain's CDR3 is CATSRDEVKQYF. In nucleotides, the CDR3 is TGTGCCACCAGCAGGGACGAGGTGAAGCAGTACTTC.

This clonotype has more than one count but fewer than ten. The rearrangement uses TRBV5-1 and TRBJ1-5; a weak D match, TRBD1 (6 bases). CDR3 length equals 16 residues. V lost 2 bases, J lost 6 bases, and 18 bases lay in between. The germline gives CDR1 SGHRS, CDR2 YFSETQ. CDR3 coding DNA: TGCGCCAGCAGCTTAACAGGGTTAGGGTCTGGTCAGCCCCAGCATTTT. This encodes CASSLTGLGSGQPQHF.

With regard to this clonotype: A clone one base away is much larger, so this may be a read error. The V call is TRBV7-2, the J call TRBJ2-1; unclear D gene. This CDR3 contains 14 residues. In germline, CDR1 is SGHTA, CDR2 FQGNSA. Trimming stripped 6 bases from V and 3 bases from J, with 12 bases between. DNA for the CDR3: TGTGCCAGCAGATTTACTGGCGGCTACAATGAGCAGTTCTTC. It specifies CASRFTGGYNEQFF. The full variable domain, in which reference TRBV7-2 and TRBJ2-1 provide the parts outside the CDR3, is GAGVSQSPSNKVTEKGKDVELRCDPISGHTALYWYRQSLGQGLEFLIYFQGNSAPDKSGLPSDRFSAERTGGSVSTLTIQRTQQEDSAVYLCASRFTGGYNEQFFGPGTRLTVL.

This clonotype was seen repeatedly, ten times or more. The genes are TRBV3-1 and TRBJ2-3, with D tentatively TRBD1 (6 bases). Germline lookup yields CDR1 LGHDT and CDR2 YNNKEL (reference sequence). This CDR3 is 13 amino acids long. Deletions cut 5 bases from V and 4 bases from J, with 10 bases between. The CDR3 DNA is TGTGCCAGCAGCTTAAAGGGGGCAGATACGCAGTATTTT. As protein: CASSLKGADTQYF.

This clonotype has ten or more counts. The V and J genes are TRBV28 and TRBJ2-1, with TRBD1 matching over 7 bases. Germline CDR1 MDHEN, CDR2 SYDVKM. V lost 7 bases to trimming and J lost 10 bases; unmatched junction nucleotides: 13. The CDR3 extends over 14 amino acids. This chain's CDR3 is CASMGPGGWREQFF. In DNA form, the CDR3 reads TGTGCCAGCATGGGGCCAGGGGGATGGAGAGAGCAGTTCTTC.

J is TRBJ2-3 and V is TRBV28; 13 bases line up with TRBD2. Germline lookup yields CDR1 MDHEN and CDR2 SYDVKM. V lost 8 bases and J lost 5; bases outside the gene matches: 7. This CDR3 spans 15 amino acids. The CDR3 coding sequence is TGTGCCAGCGCCCGGACTAGCGGGAGAAAAGATACGCAGTATTTT. It specifies CASARTSGRKDTQYF.

This clonotype was detected a few times. This chain uses TRBV12-3 or TRBV12-4 with TRBJ2-5, with D maybe TRBD1 (5 bases). CDR3 length equals 14 residues. Trimming cost V 6 bases and J 4 bases, with 15 bases left between them. The CDR3 sequence: CASSPGLLLETQYF. In DNA form, the CDR3 reads TGTGCCAGCAGCCCAGGGCTCCTTTTAGAGACCCAGTACTTC.

The chain uses TRBV19 and TRBJ2-7; the match to TRBD2 covers 8 bases. Germline V gives CDR1 LNHDA, CDR2 SQIVND (reference sequence). Germline trimming cut 4 bases from V and 4 bases from J; bases unmatched to any gene: 12. CDR3 length equals 16 residues. The CDR3 is CASSRDRAGVGYEQYF. For the CDR3, the DNA is TGTGCCAGTAGTAGGGATCGAGCGGGAGTCGGATACGAGCAGTACTTC.

This clonotype was recorded a few times. The gene calls are TRBV20-1 and TRBJ2-5; D not resolved. V lost 0 bases to trimming and J lost 4 bases, with 9 bases between them. The CDR3 covers 13 residues. Germline CDR1 and CDR2: DFQATT and SNEGSKA (reference sequence). CDR3 in amino acids: CSARDYSRETQYF. In nucleotides, the CDR3 is TGCAGTGCTAGAGATTATTCACGAGAGACCCAGTACTTC.

About this clonotype: One end of the junction varies from germline; a read error may be responsible. The chain couples TRBV10-3 to TRBJ2-3; tentatively, D is TRBD1 (6 bases). Germline CDR1 and CDR2: ENHRY and SYGVKD. CDR3 length: 19 residues. The CDR3 nucleotides read TGTGCCCTCAGTTTAGAGCCCATAGCGTGGGACATCTACACAGATACGCAGTATTTT. It codes for CALSLEPIAWDIYTDTQYF.

The chain employs TRBV5-1 and TRBJ2-5; D gene uncertain. The germline V gene has CDR1 SGHRS and CDR2 YFSETQ. The CDR3 is 12 residues long. Trimming left V 2 bases short and J 0 bases short, with 2 bases between. The DNA of the CDR3 is TGCGCCAGCAGCTTCAACCAAGAGACCCAGTACTTC. Its protein product is CASSFNQETQYF.

In its sample, this clonotype was seen many times. The CDR3 nucleotides are TGTGCCAGCAGCCAAGAGGGGGCCTCTGGGGCCAACGTCCTGACTTTC. This sequence encodes CASSQEGASGANVLTF. The V gene is TRBV3-1, the J gene TRBJ2-6, with D tentatively TRBD1 (6 bases). Trimming removed 0 bases at V and 0 bases at J, with 6 bases between. The CDR3 extends over 16 amino acids. From germline, CDR1 is LGHDT and CDR2 YNNKEL (reference sequence).

As for this clonotype: One base away lies a much larger clone, so this may be a sequencing read error. The rearrangement joins TRBV2 to TRBJ2-1; 9 bases map to TRBD2. Germline V gives CDR1 SNHLY, CDR2 FYNNEI. The CDR3 totals 13 residues. CDR3 loop: CSSSGTSSPQQFF. DNA of the CDR3: TGTTCCAGCTCCGGGACTAGCAGTCCCCAGCAGTTCTTC.